One and the same sample provided the 30 T cell receptor beta chains below, sequenced in a study of blood T cell repertoires in COVID-19. Using immunoSEQ multiplex PCR, the repertoire was profiled, and TCRdb retains in-frame clones only, with some absent. The profile shows roughly 16,000 clones, approximately 78% of them singletons. The sample taken for sequencing was peripheral blood. The source is a man in his fifties or sixties with acute or convalescent COVID-19.

Written as DNA, the CDR3 is TGTGCCAGCAGTCCCGGGAAGACAGGATACACCGGGGAGCTGTTTTTT. Its translation: CASSPGKTGYTGELFF. V gene TRBV28 combines with J gene TRBJ2-2; the D gene is possibly TRBD1 (6 bases). The length of the CDR3 is 16 residues. Germline CDR1 MDHEN, CDR2 SYDVKM. The V gene lost 5 bases and the J gene lost 3 bases, with 16 bases spanning the gap.

In its sample, this clone is medium-sized. The chain joins TRBV4-1 to TRBJ1-2; possible D gene TRBD1, 5 bases. There are 14 residues in the CDR3. Germline V gene lookup returns CDR1 MGHRA and CDR2 YSYEKL. V shed 4 bases and J shed 7 bases, with 16 bases lying between them. The CDR3: CASSLEGQGSGYTF. The CDR3 DNA is TGCGCCAGCAGCCTGGAAGGGCAGGGAAGTGGCTACACCTTC.

The V call is TRBV5-1, the J call TRBJ2-3; TRBD2 matches 9 bases. Trimming cost V 0 bases and J 2 bases; bases outside gene matches: 7. Germline loops: CDR1 SGHRS, CDR2 YFSETQ. The CDR3 has 17 amino acids. CDR3 nucleotides: TGCGCCAGCAGCTTGGGTTCCAGCGGGGGGTTCACAGATACGCAGTATTTT. Protein product: CASSLGSSGGFTDTQYF.

J is TRBJ2-6 and V is TRBV18; TRBD1 agrees at 8 bases. Germline lookup yields CDR1 KGHSH and CDR2 LQKENI. The ends lost 3 bases at V and 2 bases at J; junction bases unmatched: 9. CDR3 length: 18 residues. CDR3 bases: TGTGCCAGCTCACCTCTGACAGGGGAAAGTGCTGGGGCCAACGTCCTGACTTTC. Amino acids: CASSPLTGESAGANVLTF. The full variable domain, rest sourced from reference TRBV18 and TRBJ2-6, is NAGVMQNPRHLVRRRGQEARLRCSPMKGHSHVYWYRQLPEEGLKFMVYLQKENIIDESGMPKERFSAEFPKEGPSILRIQQVVRGDSAAYFCASSPLTGESAGANVLTFGAGSRLTVL.

The chain uses TRBV7-9 and TRBJ1-2; D is possibly TRBD1 (6 bases). This CDR3 has 15 residues. V was cut by 1 base and J by 10 bases, with 19 bases left in between. The germline CDR1 and CDR2 sequences are SEHNR and FQNEAQ (reference sequence). CDR3 coding DNA: TGTGCCAGCAGCTTAGGGACCGTTTTGGGACATGACTACACCTTC. Translating gives CASSLGTVLGHDYTF.

This clone was picked up one time. J is TRBJ1-1 and V is TRBV7-2, with D unresolved. Germline V gene sequence: CDR1 SGHTA, CDR2 FQGNSA. The CDR3 has 11 residues. V dropped 5 bases and J dropped 4 bases, with 5 bases sitting between them. CDR3 sequence reads: CASSGSTEAFF. The DNA for the CDR3 is TGTGCCAGCAGCGGGAGCACTGAAGCTTTCTTT.

This rearrangement joins TRBV30 to TRBJ1-5, with TRBD1 as a possible D gene (5 bases). V was shortened by 1 base and J by 7 bases, with 14 bases between the two germline ends. CDR3 length: 14 amino acids. CDR1 and CDR2 (germline): GTSNPN, SVGIG (reference sequence). CDR3 amino acids: CAWSEGRGGQPQHF. The CDR3 region has the DNA TGTGCCTGGAGTGAGGGGCGCGGGGGACAGCCCCAGCATTTT.

The J gene is TRBJ2-5, the V gene TRBV5-1, with 9 bases aligning to TRBD2. The V gene end was trimmed by 2 bases and the J gene end by 3 bases; junction bases not matched to a gene: 2. CDR3 size: 14 residues. Germline values: CDR1 SGHRS, CDR2 YFSETQ. The CDR3 spells CASSFAGGKETQYF. CDR3 DNA: TGCGCCAGCAGCTTTGCGGGGGGGAAAGAGACCCAGTACTTC.

V usage is TRBV30 and J usage is TRBJ1-1; possible D gene TRBD1, 5 bases. The CDR3 is 13 residues long. Per the germline V gene, CDR1 is GTSNPN and CDR2 is SVGIG (reference sequence). The V and J ends lost 3 bases and 5 bases respectively, with 13 bases between them. This CDR3 reads CAWRRGSRTEAFF. The CDR3 nucleotides read TGTGCCTGGAGGCGGGGCTCAAGGACTGAAGCTTTCTTT.

The chain is built from TRBV14 and TRBJ1-3, with D hard to call. Germline lookup yields CDR1 SGHDN and CDR2 FVKESK. Deletions cut 0 bases from V and 8 bases from J, with 23 bases between. This CDR3 is 18 amino acids long. The CDR3 here is CASSQDFPFAGLMDTIYF. Written as DNA, the CDR3 is TGTGCCAGCAGCCAAGACTTTCCGTTCGCGGGGTTAATGGACACCATATATTTT.

The CDR3 DNA reads as TGCAGCGTTGAGGAAGGAGGAGTAGGGCAGCCCCAGCATTTT. Translated: CSVEEGGVGQPQHF. The rearrangement links TRBV29-1 to TRBJ1-5; D unresolved. Between the trimmed V and J ends, which lost 3 bases and 7 bases, there was a span of 16 bases. The V gene's germline CDR1 is SQVTM and CDR2 ANQGSEA. The CDR3 runs 14 residues.

The rearrangement uses TRBV5-1 and TRBJ2-2, with 10 positions matching TRBD1. The CDR3 runs to 15 residues. V lost 4 bases and J lost 4; bases outside the gene matches: 4. The germline V gene has CDR1 SGHRS and CDR2 YFSETQ. The CDR3 reads CASSPRTGGTGELFF. The CDR3, as DNA: TGCGCCAGCAGCCCCCGGACAGGGGGCACCGGGGAGCTGTTTTTT.

This chain joins TRBV19 and TRBJ2-5, with 8 nucleotides matching TRBD1. Germline CDR1 reads LNHDA; CDR2 reads SQIVND (reference sequence). V lost 5 bases to trimming and J lost 6 bases; unmatched junction nucleotides: 2. The CDR3 has 12 residues. This chain's CDR3 is CASSDRGKTQYF. The CDR3 nucleotides read TGTGCCAGTAGTGACAGGGGAAAGACCCAGTACTTC. Complete variable domain (other parts from reference TRBV19 and TRBJ2-5): DGGITQSPKYLFRKEGQNVTLSCEQNLNHDAMYWYRQDPGQGLRLIYYSQIVNDFQKGDIAEGYSVSREKKESFPLTVTSAQKNPTAFYLCASSDRGKTQYFGPGTRLLVL.

This chain uses TRBV14 with TRBJ2-7; D call uncertain. V gave up 4 bases and J gave up 3 bases, with 16 bases separating them. Germline lookup yields CDR1 SGHDN and CDR2 FVKESK. The CDR3 totals 15 residues. The CDR3 DNA reads TGTGCCAGCAGCCCGCAGGATCCCGTATTCTACGAGCAGTACTTC. It specifies CASSPQDPVFYEQYF.

The rearrangement links TRBV27 to TRBJ2-5; TRBD2 might be the D (6 bases). There are 11 residues in the CDR3. Germline-derived CDR1 and CDR2 are MNHEY and SMNVEV (reference sequence). V lost 8 bases, J lost 8 bases, and 12 bases lay in between. The CDR3 DNA sequence: TGTGCCAGCTATAACGGGGGAACCCAGTACTTC. It is translated as CASYNGGTQYF.

The chain links TRBV5-1 to TRBJ1-1; the D is unclear. The CDR3 spans 14 residues. Germline CDR1 is SGHRS and CDR2 is YFSETQ. The V end lost 2 bases, the J end lost 1 base, and 9 bases lay between the germline ends. As DNA, the CDR3 is TGCGCCAGCAGCTTTGCGGGTAGGAACACTGAAGCTTTCTTT. This gives the protein CASSFAGRNTEAFF.

The chain links TRBV5-6 to TRBJ2-7; 7 bases align to TRBD2. The J segment lost 4 bases and the V segment lost 3 bases, leaving 10 bases of the junction unmatched. CDR3 length equals 15 residues. Looked up from germline, CDR1 is SGHDT and CDR2 is YYEEEE. CDR3 coding DNA: TGTGCCAGCAGCTCTCCGGGACTGGGGGGGTACGAGCAGTACTTC. Amino acid sequence: CASSSPGLGGYEQYF.

CDR3 amino acids: CASSDLLAGGPYNEQFF. The CDR3, as DNA: TGTGCCAGCAGTGATTTACTAGCGGGGGGCCCTTACAATGAGCAGTTCTTC. The chain uses TRBV25-1 and TRBJ2-1; 12 bases line up with TRBD2. The CDR3 is made up of 17 amino acids. CDR1 and CDR2 (germline): MGHDK, SYGVNS. V was clipped by 3 bases and J by 4 bases; unmatched bases: 7.

The chain recombines TRBV7-9 with TRBJ1-2; 8 nucleotides match TRBD1. The CDR3 spans 15 residues. Germline CDR1 is SEHNR and CDR2 is FQNEAQ (reference sequence). With V trimmed by 1 base and J by 3 bases, 4 bases remained unmatched. CDR3 in DNA: TGTGCCAGCAGCTTAGATGACAGGGGCTACTATGGCTACACCTTC. It specifies CASSLDDRGYYGYTF.

The rearrangement uses TRBV6-5 and TRBJ1-6; TRBD1 matches at 7 bases. V shed 4 bases and J 10 bases; nucleotides not matched to a gene: 7. The CDR3 totals 14 residues. CDR1 and CDR2 (germline): MNHEY, SVGAGI. CDR3 DNA sequence: TGTGCCAGCAGTTTGGACAGGATAAGGTCACCCCTCCACTTT. Protein product: CASSLDRIRSPLHF.

V is TRBV2 and J is TRBJ2-7; D might be TRBD2 (5 bases). Trimming stripped 6 bases from V and 3 bases from J, with 18 bases between. Germline CDR1 SNHLY, CDR2 FYNNEI. CDR3 size: 15 residues. The DNA for the CDR3 is TGTGCCAGCAGCTTAACAACGGGAAGTAGCTACGAGCAGTACTTC. Protein sequence: CASSLTTGSSYEQYF.

V and J are TRBV29-1 and TRBJ1-1; perhaps TRBD1 as D (6 bases). This CDR3 is 13 amino acids long. The germline CDR1 and CDR2 sequences are SQVTM and ANQGSEA. V gave up 7 bases and J gave up 6 bases, with 18 bases separating them. The CDR3 DNA reads as TGCAGCGCCACAGGGCTTGAGTCTTCTGAAGCTTTCTTT. It translates to CSATGLESSEAFF. The whole variable domain, remainder taken from reference TRBV29-1 and TRBJ1-1, is SAVISQKPSRDICQRGTSLTIQCQVDSQVTMMFWYRQQPGQSLTLIATANQGSEATYESGFVIDKFPISRPNLTFSTLTVSNMSPEDSSIYLCSATGLESSEAFFGQGTRLTVV.

This clone has a single count. This sequence joins TRBV5-1 and TRBJ1-1, with 7 bases that match TRBD1. CDR3 size: 12 residues. Trimming at V came to 6 bases and at J to 5 bases, leaving 4 bases not matched to a gene. The germline V gene encodes CDR1 SGHRS and CDR2 YFSETQ. The CDR3 here is CASTQGETEAFF. The CDR3, as DNA: TGCGCCAGCACCCAGGGGGAGACTGAAGCTTTCTTT.

This chain links TRBV12-5 with TRBJ1-3, with D possibly being TRBD1 (5 bases). The CDR3 covers 15 residues. Trimming pared 1 base from V and 4 bases from J, leaving 11 bases between. Germline V gives CDR1 LGHNT, CDR2 FRNRAP. The CDR3 DNA reads TGTGCTAGTGGTTTGGGACTGGACACAGGAAACACCATATATTTT. It encodes CASGLGLDTGNTIYF. Looking up the rest from reference TRBV12-5 and TRBJ1-3 gives the full variable domain: DARVTQTPRHKVTEMGQEVTMRCQPILGHNTVFWYRQTMMQGLELLAYFRNRAPLDDSGMPKDRFSAEMPDATLATLKIQPSEPRDSAVYFCASGLGLDTGNTIYFGEGSWLTVV.

This chain uses TRBV14 with TRBJ2-5; 9 bases are shared with TRBD1. This CDR3 is 14 amino acids long. Germline V gene sequence: CDR1 SGHDN, CDR2 FVKESK. Germline trimming cut 4 bases from V and 5 bases from J; bases unmatched to any gene: 5. CDR3 nucleotide sequence: TGTGCCAGCAGCCGTGGGACAGGGCGGGAGACCCAGTACTTC. Amino acids: CASSRGTGRETQYF.

This clone was counted a single time. The J gene is TRBJ2-3, the V gene TRBV2, with a possible D match to TRBD2 (6 bases). The CDR3 loop spans 12 amino acids. Per the germline V gene, CDR1 is SNHLY and CDR2 is FYNNEI. V shed 6 bases and J shed 6 bases, with 10 bases lying between them. The CDR3 DNA is TGTGCCAGCAGCTGGGACTTCGATACGCAGTATTTT. Translating it yields CASSWDFDTQYF.

This rearrangement joins TRBV29-1 to TRBJ2-3, with D hard to call. The CDR3 contains 12 residues. The V end was cut by 1 base, the J end by 6 bases, with 8 bases between. Germline CDR1 is SQVTM and CDR2 is ANQGSEA. CDR3 in DNA: TGCAGCGTTGAAGCCACCCAGGATACGCAGTATTTT. Amino acid sequence: CSVEATQDTQYF.

V gene TRBV7-9 combines with J gene TRBJ2-2, with a tentative D call TRBD2 (6 bases). Germline assignment: CDR1 SEHNR and CDR2 FQNEAQ (reference sequence). Trimming took off 3 bases at V and 5 bases at J, with 10 bases between the two ends. The CDR3 totals 14 residues. This CDR3 is CASSFGRGTGELFF. CDR3 nucleotide sequence: TGTGCCAGCAGCTTCGGGCGGGGTACCGGGGAGCTGTTTTTT.

V usage is TRBV10-3 and J usage is TRBJ1-2; 8 bases fit TRBD1. The CDR3 has 17 residues. Per germline, CDR1 ENHRY and CDR2 SYGVKD. V was pared by 6 bases and J by 2 bases, with 14 bases of the junction left unmatched. DNA for the CDR3: TGTGCCATCAGCCCCGGGACAGGCCGACCACCCAACTATGGCTACACCTTC. This translates into CAISPGTGRPPNYGYTF.

This chain links TRBV2 with TRBJ1-6; D not resolved. In germline, CDR1 is SNHLY, CDR2 FYNNEI. V lost 6 bases and J 9 bases, leaving 9 bases between the germline ends. This CDR3 is 12 amino acids long. The CDR3 loop reads CASSLGGSPLHF. The CDR3 nucleotides read TGTGCCAGCAGCTTAGGAGGTTCACCCCTCCACTTT. The complete variable domain, with remaining parts taken from reference TRBV2 and TRBJ1-6, reads EPEVTQTPSHQVTQMGQEVILRCVPISNHLYFYWYRQILGQKVEFLVSFYNNEISEKSEIFDDQFSVERPDGSNFTLKIRSTKLEDSAMYFCASSLGGSPLHFGNGTRLTVT.